Each of the 21 T cell receptor beta chains below was sequenced from the same sample in a study of cytomegalovirus exposure and HLA in healthy donors. In the PCR, 60 Vbeta and 13 Jbeta primers were used. Measured with immunoSEQ multiplex PCR; TCRdb has only the in-frame clones, and not every one. The table records more than 100,000 clones, 66% of them present only once. The sample taken for sequencing was PBMCs. Every receptor here comes from a man aged 18 to 30 in good health and CMV-seronegative.

The chain links TRBV30 to TRBJ1-1; 8 bases fit TRBD1. Losses at the gene ends were 3 bases for V and 9 bases for J; bases not matched to a gene: 15. CDR3 size: 15 residues. Germline V CDR1 and CDR2: GTSNPN, SVGIG (reference sequence). As DNA, the CDR3 is TGTGCCTGGAGGCGTTGGGACAGGAACGGTGTGAAAGCTTTCTTT. Protein product: CAWRRWDRNGVKAFF.

The gene calls are TRBV7-9 and TRBJ2-1, with 14 bases matching TRBD2. V dropped 2 bases and J dropped 5; count of bases not matched to a gene: 8. The germline gives CDR1 SEHNR, CDR2 FQNEAQ (reference sequence). The length of the CDR3 is 18 residues. CDR3 residues: CASSLTPGLAGDNNEQFF. CDR3 coding DNA: TGTGCCAGCAGCTTAACGCCGGGACTAGCGGGAGACAACAATGAGCAGTTCTTC.

This clone was observed a single time. This chain joins TRBV13 and TRBJ2-1; no reliable D call. Germline-derived CDR1 and CDR2 are PRHDT and FYEKMQ (reference sequence). The CDR3 contains 11 residues. V was trimmed by 5 bases and J by 8 bases, leaving 7 bases between them. CDR3 amino acids: CASSLVYEQFF. The CDR3 DNA sequence: TGTGCCAGCAGCCTAGTATATGAGCAGTTCTTC.

This clone was detected once. The genes are TRBV30 and TRBJ1-4; the D is unclear. The length of the CDR3 is 14 residues. V was cut by 2 bases and J by 2 bases, with 9 bases left in between. The germline gives CDR1 GTSNPN, CDR2 SVGIG (reference sequence). The CDR3 loop is CAWSLGWTNEKLFF. CDR3 coding DNA: TGTGCCTGGAGTTTGGGCTGGACTAATGAAAAACTGTTTTTT.

This clone was detected only a few times. V gene TRBV28 combines with J gene TRBJ2-2, with 7 bases lining up with TRBD2. The CDR3 consists of 17 residues. V was pared by 6 bases and J by 1 base, with 11 bases of the junction left unmatched. Germline V gene lookup returns CDR1 MDHEN and CDR2 SYDVKM. CDR3 sequence: CASSSQAGRMNTGELFF. CDR3 nucleotides: TGTGCCAGCAGCTCCCAAGCGGGACGGATGAACACCGGGGAGCTGTTTTTT.

This chain uses TRBV7-8 with TRBJ1-4; TRBD1 aligns across 7 bases. V shed 1 base, J shed 7 bases, and the junction held 9 bases outside the gene matches. The CDR3 covers 16 residues. The V gene's germline CDR1 is SGHVS and CDR2 FQNEAQ. The CDR3 spells CASSLGGQGVTEKLFF. CDR3 bases: TGTGCCAGCAGCTTAGGAGGTCAGGGGGTAACTGAAAAACTGTTTTTT.

In this sample, this clone turned up once. The chain links TRBV11-2 to TRBJ2-3; 7 bases align to TRBD2. V shed 1 base and J 3 bases; nucleotides not matched to a gene: 1. The CDR3 extends over 14 amino acids. Per the germline V gene, CDR1 is SGHAT and CDR2 is FQNNGV. The CDR3 loop is CASSLGAGTDTQYF. For the CDR3, the DNA is TGTGCCAGCAGCTTAGGAGCGGGGACAGATACGCAGTATTTT.

This chain uses TRBV27 with TRBJ1-2; 12 nucleotides match TRBD1. CDR1 MNHEY and CDR2 SMNVEV come from the germline V gene (reference sequence). The J segment lost 5 bases and the V segment lost 3 bases, leaving 4 bases of the junction unmatched. This CDR3 spans 15 amino acids. The CDR3 region has the DNA TGTGCCAGCAGTTTCGGGACAGGGGGCTGGTATGGCTACACCTTC. Residues: CASSFGTGGWYGYTF.

Remarks on this clone: This sample also contains other DNA sequences that code for the same CDR3. The rearrangement links TRBV7-9 to TRBJ2-3; 11 bases map to TRBD1. V gave up 5 bases and J gave up 1 base; unmatched junction bases: 2. Germline loops: CDR1 SEHNR, CDR2 FQNEAQ (reference sequence). The CDR3 runs 15 residues. The CDR3 DNA reads TGTGCCAGCAGCCGGACAGGGGGCGGCACAGATACGCAGTATTTT. Protein: CASSRTGGGTDTQYF.

With respect to this clone: The same CDR3 can be traced to other DNA sequences in this sample. V gene TRBV5-1 combines with J gene TRBJ2-1, with 10 bases that match TRBD2. V dropped 3 bases and J dropped 4; count of bases not matched to a gene: 1. The CDR3 consists of 14 residues. Germline V gene sequence: CDR1 SGHRS, CDR2 YFSETQ. The CDR3 DNA reads as TGCGCCAGCAGCTCAGCGGGAGGGTACAATGAGCAGTTCTTC. It is translated as CASSSAGGYNEQFF. The variable domain in full, with the rest retrieved from reference TRBV5-1 and TRBJ2-1, is KAGVTQTPRYLIKTRGQQVTLSCSPISGHRSVSWYQQTPGQGLQFLFEYFSETQRNKGNFPGRFSGRQFSNSRSEMNVSTLELGDSALYLCASSSAGGYNEQFFGPGTRLTVL.

The chain combines TRBV2 with TRBJ2-2; TRBD2 matches at 8 bases. Germline CDR1 is SNHLY and CDR2 is FYNNEI. The CDR3 spans 17 residues. V shed 6 bases, J shed 7 bases, and the junction held 16 bases outside the gene matches. For the CDR3, the DNA is TGTGCCAGCAGGGGGACTACCGGGAGGGCTTATGGCGGGGAGCTGTTTTTT. Its translation is CASRGTTGRAYGGELFF.

This rearrangement joins TRBV5-6 to TRBJ1-4; 10 nucleotides agree with TRBD1. CDR3 length: 15 amino acids. Germline V CDR1 and CDR2: SGHDT, YYEEEE. The trim removed 1 base at V and 5 bases at J, leaving 2 bases unmatched. CDR3 sequence (DNA): TGTGCCAGCAGCTTGTCGGGACAGGGGAATGAAAAACTGTTTTTT. Amino acids: CASSLSGQGNEKLFF.

J is TRBJ2-1 and V is TRBV5-6, with a tentative D call TRBD2 (5 bases). Germline lookup yields CDR1 SGHDT and CDR2 YYEEEE. The CDR3 has 18 amino acids. Trimming stripped 0 bases from V and 0 bases from J, with 16 bases between. The CDR3 DNA reads as TGTGCCAGCAGCTTGGGCAGTGGCGGGTCAAGCTCCTACAATGAGCAGTTCTTC. Amino acid sequence: CASSLGSGGSSSYNEQFF.

The V gene is TRBV14, the J gene TRBJ2-1, with D perhaps TRBD2 (5 bases). The germline V gene has CDR1 SGHDN and CDR2 FVKESK. This CDR3 contains 16 residues. V was trimmed by 2 bases and J by 2 bases, leaving 13 bases between them. This CDR3 is CASSQLPGTAYNEQFF. CDR3 DNA: TGTGCCAGCAGCCAATTGCCGGGAACTGCCTACAATGAGCAGTTCTTC.

The chain is built from TRBV19 and TRBJ1-1; D remains ambiguous. V was shortened by 4 bases and J by 3 bases, with 12 bases between the two germline ends. Germline CDR1 is LNHDA and CDR2 is SQIVND (reference sequence). This CDR3 comprises 14 residues. The CDR3 loop is CASSRGRLDTEAFF. Here the CDR3 DNA reads TGTGCCAGTAGTAGAGGGAGGTTGGACACTGAAGCTTTCTTT.

This clone was detected once. The V gene is TRBV7-2, the J gene TRBJ1-2; TRBD1 matches 7 bases. The CDR3 contains 19 residues. Germline V lookup: CDR1 SGHTA, CDR2 FQGNSA. V gave up 5 bases and J gave up 1 base; unmatched junction bases: 19. Here the CDR3 reads CASSPQGSGVSRGNYGYTF. CDR3 in DNA: TGTGCCAGCAGCCCACAGGGGTCGGGAGTCTCGAGGGGTAACTATGGCTACACCTTC.

This clone has just a few counts. V is TRBV11-2 and J is TRBJ1-2, with 8 bases aligning to TRBD1. The trim removed 2 bases at V and 8 bases at J, leaving 4 bases unmatched. The CDR3 length is 13 residues. The germline V gene has CDR1 SGHAT and CDR2 FQNNGV. Here the CDR3 DNA reads TGTGCCAGCAGCTTACAGGGGGCTGAAGGCTACACCTTC. Translated, it gives CASSLQGAEGYTF.

Turning to this clone: Compared with germline, one end of the junction differs, possibly owing to a read error. The chain employs TRBV7-9 and TRBJ2-5; D is unclear. The CDR3 loop spans 10 amino acids. CDR1 and CDR2 from the germline V gene are SEHNR and FQNEAQ (reference sequence). CDR3 residues: CSSSSETQYF. In DNA, the CDR3 is TGTTCCAGCAGCTCGGAGACCCAGTACTTC.

This clone was recorded a few times. V and J are TRBV11-1 and TRBJ2-5, with a weak D call TRBD1 (7 bases). The CDR3 loop spans 15 amino acids. With 2 bases removed from V and 5 bases from J, the gap between germline ends came to 15 bases. The germline V gene encodes CDR1 SGHAT and CDR2 FQDESV (reference sequence). The CDR3 is CASSLLEGAGETQYF. CDR3 DNA: TGTGCCAGCAGCTTACTGGAGGGGGCTGGGGAGACCCAGTACTTC.

This clone was counted a single time. CDR3 sequence reads: CASRTGTTEAFF. CDR3 DNA sequence: TGTGCCAGCCGGACAGGGACGACTGAAGCTTTCTTT. The rearrangement links TRBV19 to TRBJ1-1, with 8 nucleotides matching TRBD1. Per germline, CDR1 LNHDA and CDR2 SQIVND (reference sequence). The CDR3 spans 12 residues. V lost 9 bases, J lost 5 bases, and 5 bases stayed unmatched.

The gene calls are TRBV28 and TRBJ2-4; the D gene is possibly TRBD1 (6 bases). This CDR3 has 14 amino acids. V was cut by 8 bases and J by 3 bases, with 14 bases left in between. Germline values: CDR1 MDHEN, CDR2 SYDVKM. Here the CDR3 DNA reads TGTGCCAGCGATTCAGGGGTAGGCAAAAACATTCAGTACTTC. Its translation is CASDSGVGKNIQYF.